This T cell receptor beta chain stems from a study of blood T cells in healthy people across ages. The wider study: Template switching recovered approximately one barcoded beta molecule for every two T cells.

Germline CDR1 reads LGHNA; CDR2 reads YSLEER. V was cut by 1 base and J by 6 bases, with 11 bases left in between. This CDR3 region has 14 residues. The authors extracted at least 5 micrograms of total RNA per sample. A second about 7 to 11 cycle PCR used barcoded and J-beta primers. Template switching added a 12-random-nucleotide identifier to every cDNA molecule. TCRdb ran MiXCR on the 5' RACE reads and lists one entry per CDR3 protein. This sample has about 1.1 million distinct CDR3 sequences, with under 40% found just once. Whole-study findings and limits: CMV status of donors was not determined, possibly confounding expanded clonotype changes.

This clonotype has ten or more counts. The antigen is unknown. The V gene is TRBV4-3, the J gene TRBJ2-3; a weak D match, TRBD2 (6 bases). This clonotype was obtained from a young man in good health. The sample consisted of blood. The CDR3 loop is CASSQGKRVDTQYF. In nucleotides, the CDR3 is TGCGCCAGCAGCCAAGGGAAGCGGGTGGATACGCAGTATTTT.